A selection of T cell receptor beta chains follows, all from one sample in a study of T cells in localized non-small cell lung cancer. This table comes from immunoSEQ multiplex PCR, and its TCRdb copy is limited to in-frame clones, with some not included. The sample consists of 130,000 or so clones, roughly 90% of them appearing once. The sample consisted of peripheral blood, taken before any cancer treatment. These receptor sequences come from a female donor at least 60 years old with stage I lung adenocarcinoma. Both conserved end residues are part of each CDR3. The D gene is left open where the match is weak. Clone sizes are given selectively: once, few, many, or a class where the clone is expanded.

J gene: TRBJ1-5
D gene: .
V gene: TRBV19
clone size: .
CDR3 DNA: TGTGCCAGTAGGAGACAAAATAGCAATCAGCCCCAGCATTTT
CDR3 protein: CASRRQNSNQPQHF

J gene: TRBJ2-2
D gene: .
V gene: TRBV11-3
clone size: .
CDR3 DNA: TGTGCCAGCAGTCAAGCTGCGGGTCACACCGGGGAGCTGTTTTTT
CDR3 protein: CASSQAAGHTGELFF

J gene: TRBJ2-4
D gene: TRBD1
V gene: TRBV5-4
clone size: .
CDR3 DNA: TGTGCCAGCAGCTTGGCCGGGACAGGGGCCCCACACATTCAGTACTTC
CDR3 protein: CASSLAGTGAPHIQYF

J gene: TRBJ2-1
D gene: TRBD2
V gene: TRBV6-1
clone size: .
CDR3 DNA: TGTGCCAGCAGTGTGCTAGCGGGATCCTACAATGAGCAGTTCTTC
CDR3 protein: CASSVLAGSYNEQFF

J gene: TRBJ1-5
D gene: TRBD1
V gene: TRBV2
clone size: .
CDR3 DNA: TGTGCCAGCAGTATGGGACAGGGCATTCAGCCCCAGCATTTT
CDR3 protein: CASSMGQGIQPQHF

J gene: TRBJ2-5
D gene: .
V gene: TRBV28
clone size: .
CDR3 DNA: TGTGCCAGCAGTTTATACCAGGGTCGAGAGACCCAGTACTTC
CDR3 protein: CASSLYQGRETQYF

J gene: TRBJ1-1
D gene: .
V gene: TRBV28
clone size: .
CDR3 DNA: TGTGCCAGCAGTTTGGGGGGTGGGAACACTGAAGCTTTCTTT
CDR3 protein: CASSLGGGNTEAFF

J gene: TRBJ2-5
D gene: .
V gene: TRBV9
clone size: .
CDR3 DNA: TGTGCCAGCAGCCTAAACGAGGGGCCCCGGTACTTC
CDR3 protein: CASSLNEGPRYF

J gene: TRBJ1-2
D gene: .
V gene: TRBV28
clone size: .
CDR3 DNA: TGTGCCAGCAGTTTATCCCCGGACCCCGGGTACTATGGCTACACCTTC
CDR3 protein: CASSLSPDPGYYGYTF

J gene: TRBJ2-7
D gene: TRBD2
V gene: TRBV5-1
clone size: .
CDR3 DNA: TGCGCCAGCAATTTGGCTAGCGGCCTCTACGAGCAGTACTTC
CDR3 protein: CASNLASGLYEQYF

J gene: TRBJ2-3
D gene: .
V gene: TRBV10-1
clone size: few
CDR3 DNA: TGCGCCAGCAGTGAGGGGGCCGGTACGCAGTATTTT
CDR3 protein: CASSEGAGTQYF

J gene: TRBJ2-1
D gene: .
V gene: TRBV5-4
clone size: .
CDR3 DNA: TGTGCCAGCAGCTTGCCCGGAAAGTACAATGAGCAGTTCTTC
CDR3 protein: CASSLPGKYNEQFF

J gene: TRBJ2-4
D gene: TRBD1
V gene: TRBV5-4
clone size: once
CDR3 DNA: TGTGCCAGCAGCTTGGTCGCCCCGGGACAGGGATCCAAAAACATTCAGTACTTC
CDR3 protein: CASSLVAPGQGSKNIQYF

J gene: TRBJ2-1
D gene: .
V gene: TRBV7-2
clone size: once
CDR3 DNA: TGTGCCAGCAGCTTAGACGGGAGGGACAGCGGGTATGAGCAGTTCTTC
CDR3 protein: CASSLDGRDSGYEQFF

J gene: TRBJ2-2
D gene: TRBD2
V gene: TRBV28
clone size: once
CDR3 DNA: TGTGCCAGCAGTTTTCTTGCGGGAGGGCCATACACCGGGGAGCTGTTTTTT
CDR3 protein: CASSFLAGGPYTGELFF

J gene: TRBJ2-3
D gene: .
V gene: TRBV9
clone size: .
CDR3 DNA: TGTGCCAGCAGCGTAGACGGGACGGCGAAAGTGACGCAGTATTTT
CDR3 protein: CASSVDGTAKVTQYF

J gene: TRBJ2-7
D gene: TRBD1
V gene: TRBV7-8
clone size: once
CDR3 DNA: TGTGCCAGCAGCGTAGGGACCGGGACAGGGACCTACGAGCAGTACTTC
CDR3 protein: CASSVGTGTGTYEQYF

J gene: TRBJ2-6
D gene: .
V gene: TRBV7-3
clone size: .
CDR3 DNA: TGTGCCAGCAGCTTACCAGGGAGCTCTGGGGCCAACGTCCTGACTTTC
CDR3 protein: CASSLPGSSGANVLTF

J gene: TRBJ2-5
D gene: .
V gene: TRBV5-4
clone size: .
CDR3 DNA: TGTGCCAGCAGCTTTCCCGACGCCATAGGGACCCAGTACTTC
CDR3 protein: CASSFPDAIGTQYF

J gene: TRBJ2-5
D gene: .
V gene: TRBV9
clone size: .
CDR3 DNA: TGTGCCGGGGGGACAACTCAAGAGACCCAGTACTTC
CDR3 protein: CAGGTTQETQYF

J gene: TRBJ2-7
D gene: .
V gene: TRBV5-6
clone size: .
CDR3 DNA: TGTGCCAGCAGCCCGTTTGTGGACGCCTACGAGCAGTACTTC
CDR3 protein: CASSPFVDAYEQYF

J gene: TRBJ2-1
D gene: TRBD2
V gene: TRBV27
clone size: .
CDR3 DNA: TGTGCCAGCAGCCCCCCCGGGGGGGTTACTGAGCAGTTCTTC
CDR3 protein: CASSPPGGVTEQFF

J gene: TRBJ2-7
D gene: TRBD2
V gene: TRBV29-1
clone size: .
CDR3 DNA: TGCAGCGTTGAAGCGGGGGGCTACGAGCAGTACTTC
CDR3 protein: CSVEAGGYEQYF

J gene: TRBJ2-5
D gene: .
V gene: TRBV2
clone size: .
CDR3 DNA: TGTGCCACCCGGACAGACCAAGAGACCCAGTACTTC
CDR3 protein: CATRTDQETQYF

J gene: TRBJ2-7
D gene: .
V gene: TRBV9
clone size: few
CDR3 DNA: TGTGCCAGCAGCGTTCGGGACACCGGCACCTACGAGCAGTACTTC
CDR3 protein: CASSVRDTGTYEQYF

J gene: TRBJ2-1
D gene: .
V gene: TRBV28
clone size: .
CDR3 DNA: TGTGCCAGCAGTCCCTCTCAGCGGTACAATGAGCAGTTCTTC
CDR3 protein: CASSPSQRYNEQFF

J gene: TRBJ2-7
D gene: TRBD1
V gene: TRBV7-8
clone size: .
CDR3 DNA: TGTGCCAGCAGCTCCGGGACAGGCTACGAGCAGTACTTC
CDR3 protein: CASSSGTGYEQYF

J gene: TRBJ2-7
D gene: TRBD2
V gene: TRBV28
clone size: .
CDR3 DNA: TGTGCCAGCAGTCCCCGGGGGGGGGCGGGCTACGAGCAGTACTTC
CDR3 protein: CASSPRGGAGYEQYF

J gene: TRBJ1-1
D gene: TRBD1
V gene: TRBV25-1
clone size: .
CDR3 DNA: TGTGCCAGCAGCCCGGACAGGGGGAGTACTGAAGCTTTCTTT
CDR3 protein: CASSPDRGSTEAFF

J gene: TRBJ1-1
D gene: .
V gene: TRBV6-6
clone size: .
CDR3 DNA: TGTGCCAGCGTGGGGACAACTGAAGCTTTCTTT
CDR3 protein: CASVGTTEAFF

J gene: TRBJ2-2
D gene: .
V gene: TRBV9
clone size: .
CDR3 DNA: TGTGCCAGCAGCGTAGGAGGGGGCACCGGGGAGCTGTTTTTT
CDR3 protein: CASSVGGGTGELFF

J gene: TRBJ1-1
D gene: .
V gene: TRBV19
clone size: .
CDR3 DNA: TGTGCCAGTAGGCGACAGGTTGAGGGGACTGAAGCTTTCTTT
CDR3 protein: CASRRQVEGTEAFF

J gene: TRBJ2-2
D gene: TRBD1
V gene: TRBV7-6
clone size: .
CDR3 DNA: TGTGCCAGCAGCCTCCCGACAGGGCTGGCCGGGGAGCTGTTTTTT
CDR3 protein: CASSLPTGLAGELFF

J gene: TRBJ2-5
D gene: TRBD2
V gene: TRBV5-6
clone size: .
CDR3 DNA: TGTGCCAGCGGCTCGCTAGCGGGAGCAGAGACCCAGTACTTC
CDR3 protein: CASGSLAGAETQYF

J gene: TRBJ1-4
D gene: .
V gene: TRBV7-3
clone size: .
CDR3 DNA: TGTGCCAGCAGCTTAAATGGGGCAGGGGAAGGAGCTAATGAAAAACTGTTTTTT
CDR3 protein: CASSLNGAGEGANEKLFF

J gene: TRBJ2-5
D gene: TRBD1
V gene: TRBV25-1
clone size: .
CDR3 DNA: TGTGCCAGCAGAGATCCGGGACAGGGAACGGAGACCCAGTACTTC
CDR3 protein: CASRDPGQGTETQYF

J gene: TRBJ2-1
D gene: .
V gene: TRBV9
clone size: .
CDR3 DNA: TGTGCCAGCAGCGTAGCCGGAGACACCCTTAACAATGAGCAGTTCTTC
CDR3 protein: CASSVAGDTLNNEQFF

J gene: TRBJ2-2
D gene: .
V gene: TRBV11-2
clone size: .
CDR3 DNA: TGTGCCAGCAGCCCCGGACCGTCGAACACCGGGGAGCTGTTTTTT
CDR3 protein: CASSPGPSNTGELFF

J gene: TRBJ1-2
D gene: .
V gene: TRBV6-4
clone size: .
CDR3 DNA: TGTGCCAGCAGTGACGGACCCTATGGCTACACCTTC
CDR3 protein: CASSDGPYGYTF

J gene: TRBJ1-5
D gene: .
V gene: TRBV7-8
clone size: .
CDR3 DNA: TGTGCCAGCAGCAGGGCTCATTCTAATCAGCCCCAGCATTTT
CDR3 protein: CASSRAHSNQPQHF

J gene: TRBJ2-1
D gene: TRBD1
V gene: TRBV7-6
clone size: .
CDR3 DNA: TGTGCCAGCAGCAGACAGGGCTCCTACAATGAGCAGTTCTTC
CDR3 protein: CASSRQGSYNEQFF

J gene: TRBJ1-1
D gene: TRBD1
V gene: TRBV13
clone size: .
CDR3 DNA: TGTGCCAGCAGCTCCCGGGACAGGGTCACTGAAGCTTTCTTT
CDR3 protein: CASSSRDRVTEAFF

J gene: TRBJ2-5
D gene: TRBD2
V gene: TRBV5-1
clone size: .
CDR3 DNA: TGCGCCAGCAGCTCTCCGGGACTAGCGTACCAAGAGACCCAGTACTTC
CDR3 protein: CASSSPGLAYQETQYF

J gene: TRBJ2-1
D gene: TRBD2
V gene: TRBV11-2
clone size: .
CDR3 DNA: TGTGCCAGCAGCTCCCTAGCGGGAGGTTACAATGAGCAGTTCTTC
CDR3 protein: CASSSLAGGYNEQFF

J gene: TRBJ2-7
D gene: .
V gene: TRBV27
clone size: .
CDR3 DNA: TGTGCCAGCAGTTGGACGGGACTCGGAGAGCAGTACTTC
CDR3 protein: CASSWTGLGEQYF

J gene: TRBJ2-2
D gene: .
V gene: TRBV11-3
clone size: .
CDR3 DNA: TGTGCCAGCAGCTTAGGACTACCAAAGAACACCGGGGAGCTGTTTTTT
CDR3 protein: CASSLGLPKNTGELFF

J gene: TRBJ1-2
D gene: TRBD1
V gene: TRBV28
clone size: .
CDR3 DNA: TGTGCCAGCAGTTTGACCACGGGACAGATCTACTACACCTTC
CDR3 protein: CASSLTTGQIYYTF

J gene: TRBJ2-1
D gene: .
V gene: TRBV9
clone size: .
CDR3 DNA: TGTGCCAGCAGCGTTTTGGACTACAATGAGCAGTTCTTC
CDR3 protein: CASSVLDYNEQFF

J gene: TRBJ2-1
D gene: TRBD2
V gene: TRBV29-1
clone size: .
CDR3 DNA: TGCAGCGTTCCCCCTCCTAGCGGGAGTGTGCCTAATGAGCAGTTCTTC
CDR3 protein: CSVPPPSGSVPNEQFF

J gene: TRBJ1-2
D gene: TRBD1
V gene: TRBV2
clone size: .
CDR3 DNA: TGTGCCAGCAGGGGACAGAGCTATGGCTACACCTTC
CDR3 protein: CASRGQSYGYTF

J gene: TRBJ2-5
D gene: .
V gene: TRBV6-5
clone size: .
CDR3 DNA: TGTGCCAGCAGTTTGACAGGTTCCGGGGAGACCCAGTACTTC
CDR3 protein: CASSLTGSGETQYF